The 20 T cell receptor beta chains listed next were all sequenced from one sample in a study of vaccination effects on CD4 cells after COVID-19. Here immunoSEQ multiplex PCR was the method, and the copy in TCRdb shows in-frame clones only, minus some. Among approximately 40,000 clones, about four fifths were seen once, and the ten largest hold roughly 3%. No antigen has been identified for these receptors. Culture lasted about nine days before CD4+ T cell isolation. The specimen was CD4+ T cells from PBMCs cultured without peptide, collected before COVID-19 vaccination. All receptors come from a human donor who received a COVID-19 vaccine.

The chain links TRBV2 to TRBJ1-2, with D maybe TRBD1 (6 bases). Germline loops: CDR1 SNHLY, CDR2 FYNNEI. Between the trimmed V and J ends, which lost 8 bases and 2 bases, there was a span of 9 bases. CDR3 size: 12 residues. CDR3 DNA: TGTGCCAGCGGAGGGGGAAACTATGGCTACACCTTC. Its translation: CASGGGNYGYTF.

The CDR3 DNA reads TGTGCCAGCCTAATCCAGGGAAAGAATTCACCCCTCCACTTT. Its protein product is CASLIQGKNSPLHF. This chain joins TRBV6-5 and TRBJ1-6, with D maybe TRBD1 (5 bases). Germline V gene sequence: CDR1 MNHEY, CDR2 SVGAGI. Trimming took off 8 bases at V and 7 bases at J, with 15 bases between the two ends. This CDR3 region has 14 residues.

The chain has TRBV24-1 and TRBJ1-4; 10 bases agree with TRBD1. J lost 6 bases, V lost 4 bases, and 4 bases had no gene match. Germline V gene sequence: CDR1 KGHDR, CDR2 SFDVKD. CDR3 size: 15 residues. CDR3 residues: CATSDRGTGDEKLFF. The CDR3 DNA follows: TGTGCCACCAGTGACCGCGGGACAGGGGATGAAAAACTGTTTTTT.

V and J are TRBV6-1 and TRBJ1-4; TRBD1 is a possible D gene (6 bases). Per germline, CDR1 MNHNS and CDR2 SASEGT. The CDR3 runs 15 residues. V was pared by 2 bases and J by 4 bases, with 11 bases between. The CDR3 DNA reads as TGTGCCAGCAGTGAACACGGACAGTATAATGAAAAACTGTTTTTT. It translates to CASSEHGQYNEKLFF.

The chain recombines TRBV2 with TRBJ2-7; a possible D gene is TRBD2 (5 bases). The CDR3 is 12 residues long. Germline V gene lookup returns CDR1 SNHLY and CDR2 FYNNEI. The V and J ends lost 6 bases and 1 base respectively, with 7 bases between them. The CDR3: CASRGASYEQYV. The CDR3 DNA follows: TGTGCCAGCAGGGGAGCGTCCTACGAGCAGTACGTC.

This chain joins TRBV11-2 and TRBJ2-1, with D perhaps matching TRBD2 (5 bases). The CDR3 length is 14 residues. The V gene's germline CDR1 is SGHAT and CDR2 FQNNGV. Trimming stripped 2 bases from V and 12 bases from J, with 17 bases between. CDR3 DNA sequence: TGTGCCAGCAGCTTACCCTCAGGAGGAGGACGGCAGTTCTTC. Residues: CASSLPSGGGRQFF.

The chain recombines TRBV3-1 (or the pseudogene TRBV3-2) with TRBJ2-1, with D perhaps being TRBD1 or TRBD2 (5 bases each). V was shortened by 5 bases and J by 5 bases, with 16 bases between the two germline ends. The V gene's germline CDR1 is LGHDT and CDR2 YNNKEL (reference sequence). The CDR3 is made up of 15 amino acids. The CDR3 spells CASSVSGTRDNEQFF. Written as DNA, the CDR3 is TGTGCCAGCAGCGTATCCGGGACCCGTGACAATGAGCAGTTCTTC.

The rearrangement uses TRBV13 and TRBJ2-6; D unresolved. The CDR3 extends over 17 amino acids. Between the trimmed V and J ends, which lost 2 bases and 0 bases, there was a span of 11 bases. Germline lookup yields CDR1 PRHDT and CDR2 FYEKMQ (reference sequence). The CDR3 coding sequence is TGTGCCAGCAGCTTAAGGGTAGCCGACTCTGGGGCCAACGTCCTGACTTTC. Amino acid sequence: CASSLRVADSGANVLTF.

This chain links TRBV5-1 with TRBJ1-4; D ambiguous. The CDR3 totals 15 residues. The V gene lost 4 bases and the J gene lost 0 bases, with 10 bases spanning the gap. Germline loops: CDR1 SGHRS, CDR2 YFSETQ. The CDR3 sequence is CASSLLGTTNEKLFF. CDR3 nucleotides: TGCGCCAGCAGCCTTTTGGGGACAACTAATGAAAAACTGTTTTTT.

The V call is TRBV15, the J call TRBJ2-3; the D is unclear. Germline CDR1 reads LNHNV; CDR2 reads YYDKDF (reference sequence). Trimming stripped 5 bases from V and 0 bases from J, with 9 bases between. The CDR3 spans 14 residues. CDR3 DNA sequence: TGTGCCACCAGCCGCCAGGCTAGCACAGATACGCAGTATTTT. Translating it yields CATSRQASTDTQYF.

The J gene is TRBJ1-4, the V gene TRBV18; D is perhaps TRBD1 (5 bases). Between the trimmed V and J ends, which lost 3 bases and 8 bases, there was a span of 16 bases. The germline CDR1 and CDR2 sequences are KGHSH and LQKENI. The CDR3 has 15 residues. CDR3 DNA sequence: TGTGCCAGCTCACCGATCCAGGGTTCTGGGGAAAAACTGTTTTTT. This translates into CASSPIQGSGEKLFF.

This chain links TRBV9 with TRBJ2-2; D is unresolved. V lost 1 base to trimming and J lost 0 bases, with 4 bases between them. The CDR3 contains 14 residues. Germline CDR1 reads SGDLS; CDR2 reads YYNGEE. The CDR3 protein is CASSVSPNTGELFF. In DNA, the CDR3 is TGTGCCAGCAGCGTAAGTCCGAACACCGGGGAGCTGTTTTTT.

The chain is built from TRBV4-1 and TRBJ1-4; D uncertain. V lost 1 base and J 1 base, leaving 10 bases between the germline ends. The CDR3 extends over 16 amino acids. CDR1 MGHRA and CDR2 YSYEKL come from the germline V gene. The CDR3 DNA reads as TGCGCCAGCAGCCAAGTCACCTCTGGAACTAATGAAAAACTGTTTTTT. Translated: CASSQVTSGTNEKLFF.

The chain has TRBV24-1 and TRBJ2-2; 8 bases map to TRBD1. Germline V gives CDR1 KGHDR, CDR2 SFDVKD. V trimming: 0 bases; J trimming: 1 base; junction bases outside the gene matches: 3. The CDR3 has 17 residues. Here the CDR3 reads CATSDLRGTGNTGELFF. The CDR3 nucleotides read TGTGCCACCAGTGATTTGAGGGGGACAGGGAACACCGGGGAGCTGTTTTTT.

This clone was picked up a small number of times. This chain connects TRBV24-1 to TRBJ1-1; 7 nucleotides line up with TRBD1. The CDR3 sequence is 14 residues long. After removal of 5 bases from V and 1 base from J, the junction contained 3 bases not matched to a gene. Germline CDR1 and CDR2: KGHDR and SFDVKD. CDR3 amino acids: CATSATGANTEAFF. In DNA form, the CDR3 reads TGTGCCACCAGTGCTACAGGGGCGAACACTGAAGCTTTCTTT.

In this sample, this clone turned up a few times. CDR3 region: CASSIHRENTEAFF. The CDR3 DNA sequence: TGTGCCAGTAGTATTCACAGGGAGAACACTGAAGCTTTCTTT. The chain has TRBV19 and TRBJ1-1; D perhaps matches TRBD1 (6 bases). Trimming took off 3 bases at V and 1 base at J, with 9 bases between the two ends. Germline assignment: CDR1 LNHDA and CDR2 SQIVND (reference sequence). The CDR3 totals 14 residues.

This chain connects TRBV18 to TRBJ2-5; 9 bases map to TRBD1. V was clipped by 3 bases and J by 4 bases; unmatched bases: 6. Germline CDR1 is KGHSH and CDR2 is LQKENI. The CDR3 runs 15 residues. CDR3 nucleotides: TGTGCCAGCTCACCCAACAGGGGGCGCGGAGAGACCCAGTACTTC. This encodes CASSPNRGRGETQYF.

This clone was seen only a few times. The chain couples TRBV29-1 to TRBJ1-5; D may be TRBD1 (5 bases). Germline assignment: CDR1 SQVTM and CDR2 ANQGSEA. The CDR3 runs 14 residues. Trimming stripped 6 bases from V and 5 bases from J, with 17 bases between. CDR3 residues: CSVVVGAQDQPQHF. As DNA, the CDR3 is TGCAGCGTGGTTGTTGGGGCTCAAGATCAGCCCCAGCATTTT.

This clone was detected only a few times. The CDR3 loop reads CASSPDRGGQPQHF. The CDR3 nucleotides are TGTGCCAGCAGCCCGGACAGGGGTGGGCAGCCCCAGCATTTT. This rearrangement joins TRBV7-2 to TRBJ1-5; TRBD1 matches 9 bases. CDR1 and CDR2 (germline): SGHTA, FQGNSA. With 5 bases clipped from V and 7 bases from J, the junction kept 6 bases outside the gene matches. The CDR3 extends over 14 amino acids.

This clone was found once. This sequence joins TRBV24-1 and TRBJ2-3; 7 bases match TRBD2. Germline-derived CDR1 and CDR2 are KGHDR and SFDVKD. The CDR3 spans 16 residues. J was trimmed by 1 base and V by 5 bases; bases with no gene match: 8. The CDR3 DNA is TGTGCCACCAGTGTTGCCCTGGGGGGGGGCACAGATACGCAGTATTTT. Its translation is CATSVALGGGTDTQYF.